These T cell receptor beta chains were read from a single sample in a study of blood T cell repertoires in COVID-19. Only in-frame clones appear in the TCRdb table, and some are missing; sequencing was by immunoSEQ multiplex PCR. In the table there are approximately 230,000 clones, about 85% of which are singletons. Sequenced sample: peripheral blood. These TCRs come from a young man with active or convalescent COVID-19. Each CDR3 is given with its conserved first and last residue. D genes are given only for firm matches. Not all rows give a size; the values are once, few, many and, for expanded clones, a class.

d_call	v_call	clone_size	j_call	cdr3_length	cdr3_aa	cdr3_nt
-	TRBV19	-	TRBJ2-7	13	CASRTENSYEQYF	TGTGCCAGCAGAACAGAGAATTCCTACGAGCAGTACTTC
-	TRBV20-1	-	TRBJ2-7	14	CSASISRAQYEQYF	TGCAGTGCTAGTATTTCCAGGGCGCAATACGAGCAGTACTTC
-	TRBV5-6	-	TRBJ2-7	16	CASSFGWTLAPYEQYF	TGTGCCAGCAGCTTTGGCTGGACACTCGCCCCCTACGAGCAGTACTTC
-	TRBV6-6	-	TRBJ1-1	14	CASSAQVVNTEAFF	TGTGCCAGCAGTGCACAGGTAGTGAACACTGAAGCTTTCTTT
TRBD1	TRBV4-2	-	TRBJ1-2	16	CASSRQGDLAGYGYTF	TGTGCCAGCAGCCGGCAGGGGGACCTGGCGGGCTATGGCTACACCTTC
-	TRBV19	once	TRBJ1-6	11	CASSIRSPLHF	TGTGCCAGTAGTATACGTTCACCCCTCCACTTT
TRBD1	TRBV28	-	TRBJ1-4	14	CASGRQGPNEKLFF	TGTGCCAGCGGTAGACAGGGACCGAATGAAAAACTGTTTTTT
-	TRBV7-3	-	TRBJ2-2	16	CASSSGLGGGTGELFF	TGTGCCAGCAGCTCCGGACTTGGGGGAGGAACCGGGGAGCTGTTTTTT
-	TRBV21-1	-	TRBJ2-3	18	CALQAKMAGPPHTDTQYF	TGTGCCTTGCAAGCAAAAATGGCGGGGCCACCCCACACAGATACGCAGTATTTT
-	TRBV7-9	-	TRBJ1-2	13	CASSRDRLYGYTF	TGTGCCAGCAGCCGAGACAGGCTCTATGGCTACACCTTC
-	TRBV6-2/TRBV6-3	-	TRBJ1-1	14	CASSKTGTSSTAFF	TGTGCCAGCAGTAAAACAGGGACATCATCTACGGCTTTCTTT